The 24 T cell receptor beta chains below were found in one sample sequenced in a study of shared clonotypes between healthy human individuals. Some clones are missing from TCRdb's copy, which holds only in-frame ones; the method was immunoSEQ multiplex PCR. This sample carries roughly 2.2 million clones, less than 95% of them seen once, and the ten largest clones take around 0.4%. Sequenced input: naive CD4+ T cells from PBMCs. Subset specified: CD45RA+ positively selected. The receptors come from a man younger than 35 in good health. Some clones in this sample may be carry-over from other donors' samples.

This sequence joins TRBV19 and TRBJ2-1; 8 bases match TRBD1. J lost 4 bases, V lost 3 bases, and 2 bases had no gene match. CDR3 size: 14 residues. Germline CDR1 and CDR2: LNHDA and SQIVND (reference sequence). The CDR3 sequence: CASSIRTGYNEQFF. The CDR3 DNA is TGTGCCAGTAGTATCCGGACAGGGTACAATGAGCAGTTCTTC.

J is TRBJ1-2 and V is TRBV7-2; the match to TRBD1 covers 9 bases. CDR1 is SGHTA, CDR2 FQGNSA, per germline. V was pared by 5 bases and J by 5 bases, with 9 bases of the junction left unmatched. This CDR3 comprises 15 residues. CDR3 in amino acids: CASSPEQGAVYGYTF. The CDR3 DNA follows: TGTGCCAGCAGCCCCGAACAGGGGGCGGTTTATGGCTACACCTTC.

The rearrangement joins TRBV30 to TRBJ1-2; 7 nucleotides agree with TRBD1. Germline V lookup: CDR1 GTSNPN, CDR2 SVGIG (reference sequence). Trimming at V came to 4 bases and at J to 0 bases, leaving 17 bases not matched to a gene. This CDR3 comprises 18 residues. CDR3 sequence (DNA): TGTGCCTGGACTAGAGGTTCGACAGGGTTATCCCCTAACTATGGCTACACCTTC. This translates into CAWTRGSTGLSPNYGYTF.

This clone was seen a single time. The chain joins TRBV7-2 to TRBJ2-3, with D perhaps assigned TRBD1 or TRBD2 (5 bases each). Germline V gene sequence: CDR1 SGHTA, CDR2 FQGNSA. This CDR3 has 15 residues. The germline V and J ends were trimmed by 0 bases and 2 bases, with 9 bases remaining between them. The CDR3 nucleotides are TGTGCCAGCAGCTTAGCGGGGACGACCACAGATACGCAGTATTTT. The encoded protein is CASSLAGTTTDTQYF.

This chain joins TRBV6-1 and TRBJ1-5; D call uncertain. The germline gives CDR1 MNHNS, CDR2 SASEGT. This CDR3 contains 15 residues. Trimming pared 1 base from V and 9 bases from J, leaving 16 bases between. CDR3 in DNA: TGTGCCAGCAGTGAAGTACAAGGCCGGCTGGGGCCCCAGCATTTT. This gives the protein CASSEVQGRLGPQHF.

The rearrangement uses TRBV18 and TRBJ2-3; D is unclear. V gave up 3 bases and J gave up 1 base, with 11 bases separating them. The germline V gene encodes CDR1 KGHSH and CDR2 LQKENI. This CDR3 has 15 residues. CDR3 amino acids: CASSPVASGTDTQYF. CDR3 nucleotides: TGTGCCAGCTCACCCGTAGCCTCGGGCACAGATACGCAGTATTTT.

The gene calls are TRBV9 and TRBJ2-6, with D unresolved. Germline V gene sequence: CDR1 SGDLS, CDR2 YYNGEE. The CDR3 totals 13 residues. V lost 4 bases and J 4 bases, leaving 6 bases between the germline ends. CDR3 amino acids: CASSPPGANVLTF. The CDR3 nucleotides read TGTGCCAGCAGCCCTCCAGGGGCCAACGTCCTGACTTTC.

The DNA for the CDR3 is TGCGCCAGCAGCGGGACAGGGGGCGTCCAAGAGACCCAGTACTTC. Its translation: CASSGTGGVQETQYF. The chain links TRBV5-1 to TRBJ2-5; 12 bases are a match to TRBD1. V lost 4 bases and J lost 1; bases outside the gene matches: 2. The CDR3 is 15 amino acids. CDR1 SGHRS and CDR2 YFSETQ come from the germline V gene.

The chain carries TRBV6-5 and TRBJ2-4, with 10 nucleotides matching TRBD2. V gave up 8 bases and J gave up 14 bases; unmatched junction bases: 12. Germline V gene sequence: CDR1 MNHEY, CDR2 SVGAGI. This CDR3 comprises 13 residues. The CDR3 region has the DNA TGTGCCAGCGGGGACCTAGCGGGAGTAGCCAAGTACTTC. Its protein is CASGDLAGVAKYF.

The gene calls are TRBV19 and TRBJ2-1; D perhaps matches TRBD2 (6 bases). This CDR3 spans 15 amino acids. Trimming left V 6 bases short and J 0 bases short, with 12 bases between. The germline V gene has CDR1 LNHDA and CDR2 SQIVND (reference sequence). For the CDR3, the DNA is TGTGCCAGTAGGCCCGGAGGGAGCTCCTACAATGAGCAGTTCTTC. Translated, it gives CASRPGGSSYNEQFF.

The CDR3 reads CASSQASRWGGLSNQPQHF. The CDR3 coding sequence is TGTGCCAGCAGCCAAGCCTCCCGCTGGGGGGGACTTAGCAATCAGCCCCAGCATTTT. The chain uses TRBV28 and TRBJ1-5; D possibly corresponds to TRBD1 (5 bases). CDR1 is MDHEN, CDR2 SYDVKM, per germline. Trimming removed 6 bases at V and 0 bases at J, with 24 bases between. The CDR3 has 19 residues.

The V and J genes are TRBV10-2 and TRBJ2-1, with a weak D call TRBD2 (6 bases). The germline V gene encodes CDR1 WSHSY and CDR2 SAAADI. V was cut by 1 base and J by 8 bases, with 18 bases left in between. The CDR3 consists of 16 residues. CDR3 nucleotides: TGCGCCAGCAGTGAGTTTGGCGCCGGTACGGGGGATGAGCAGTTCTTC. Translation gives CASSEFGAGTGDEQFF.

The chain recombines TRBV5-1 with TRBJ2-7; 9 bases map to TRBD2. The germline V gene encodes CDR1 SGHRS and CDR2 YFSETQ. The CDR3 has 16 residues. Germline trimming cut 0 bases from V and 2 bases from J; bases unmatched to any gene: 6. CDR3 in DNA: TGCGCCAGCAGCTTGGATGTAGCGGGAGAGGCCTACGAGCAGTACTTC. It translates to CASSLDVAGEAYEQYF.

This clone appeared once. The chain is built from TRBV7-7 and TRBJ2-7, with 7 bases matching TRBD2. CDR3 size: 15 residues. Germline CDR1 SSHAT, CDR2 FNYEAQ (reference sequence). Losses at the gene ends were 5 bases for V and 2 bases for J; bases not matched to a gene: 9. CDR3 DNA sequence: TGTGCCAGCAGCCTCGGGGAGGGCCCAACCTACGAGCAGTACTTC. Its protein product is CASSLGEGPTYEQYF.

The V and J genes are TRBV7-3 and TRBJ2-1; D not certain. Trimming took off 5 bases at V and 5 bases at J, with 16 bases between the two ends. Germline V CDR1 and CDR2: SGHTA, FQGTGA. This CDR3 spans 15 amino acids. The CDR3 region is CASSPPGYADNEQFF. The CDR3 nucleotides read TGTGCCAGCAGCCCCCCCGGGTACGCCGACAATGAGCAGTTCTTC.

V usage is TRBV5-4 and J usage is TRBJ2-1; D may be TRBD2 (6 bases). The CDR3 totals 16 residues. Germline CDR1 SGHNT, CDR2 YYREEE (reference sequence). Deletions cut 5 bases from V and 3 bases from J, with 18 bases between. CDR3: CASRGTLGGIYNEQFF. In nucleotides, the CDR3 is TGTGCCAGCAGAGGGACCCTGGGGGGTATCTACAATGAGCAGTTCTTC.

CDR3 region: CASSSEGTKQYF. CDR3 nucleotides: TGTGCCAGCAGCAGCGAGGGGACTAAGCAGTACTTC. The genes are TRBV11-1 and TRBJ2-7; 7 bases line up with TRBD2. The V gene's germline CDR1 is SGHAT and CDR2 FQDESV (reference sequence). The V segment lost 5 bases and the J segment 8 bases; nucleotides outside the gene matches: 6. There are 12 residues in the CDR3.

The rearrangement links TRBV5-1 to TRBJ2-3; 7 positions match TRBD2. The germline CDR1 and CDR2 sequences are SGHRS and YFSETQ. V lost 3 bases to trimming and J lost 4 bases; unmatched junction nucleotides: 11. The CDR3 totals 16 residues. CDR3 sequence: CASSSLLRTSSDTQYF. The CDR3 region has the DNA TGCGCCAGCAGCTCCCTACTGCGGACTAGTTCAGATACGCAGTATTTT.

The rearrangement joins TRBV2 to TRBJ1-2; 7 bases are shared with TRBD1. The V gene end was trimmed by 6 bases and the J gene end by 6 bases; junction bases not matched to a gene: 13. CDR1 is SNHLY, CDR2 FYNNEI, per germline. The CDR3 has 15 amino acids. The DNA of the CDR3 is TGTGCCAGCAGCGGGACGACAGGGAACGCTAATGGCTACACCTTC. This gives the protein CASSGTTGNANGYTF.

The chain couples TRBV27 to TRBJ2-7, with 7 bases matching TRBD1. The CDR3 length is 15 residues. Germline CDR1 and CDR2: MNHEY and SMNVEV (reference sequence). The trim removed 5 bases at V and 0 bases at J, leaving 7 bases unmatched. The CDR3 protein is CASSPTGDPSYEQYF. The CDR3 DNA reads as TGTGCCAGCAGTCCCACAGGGGACCCCTCCTACGAGCAGTACTTC.

The V and J genes are TRBV5-1 and TRBJ1-3, with TRBD1 identical over 8 bases. CDR1 and CDR2 from the germline V gene are SGHRS and YFSETQ. The ends lost 4 bases at V and 4 bases at J; junction bases unmatched: 7. The CDR3 loop spans 15 amino acids. The CDR3 coding sequence is TGCGCCAGCAGCCAGCAGGGGGCTGAAGGAAACACCATATATTTT. This translates into CASSQQGAEGNTIYF.

V usage is TRBV6-5 and J usage is TRBJ1-5; 8 positions agree with TRBD1. The CDR3 covers 14 residues. Germline V gene sequence: CDR1 MNHEY, CDR2 SVGAGI. After removal of 6 bases from V and 7 bases from J, the junction contained 8 bases not matched to a gene. DNA for the CDR3: TGTGCCAGCAGGGGAGGACAGGGCGGGCAGCCCCAGCATTTT. Protein: CASRGGQGGQPQHF.

The V call is TRBV5-4, the J call TRBJ2-3; no definite D call. This CDR3 comprises 12 residues. Germline V gene data show CDR1 as SGHNT and CDR2 as YYREEE (reference sequence). V lost 4 bases and J 5 bases, leaving 8 bases between the germline ends. CDR3 coding DNA: TGTGCCAGCAGCGGACGGCTAGATACGCAGTATTTT. Its translation is CASSGRLDTQYF. Full variable domain (remainder filled in from reference TRBV5-4 and TRBJ2-3): ETGVTQSPTHLIKTRGQQVTLRCSSQSGHNTVSWYQQALGQGPQFIFQYYREEENGRGNFPPRFSGLQFPNYSSELNVNALELDDSALYLCASSGRLDTQYFGPGTRLTVL.

The chain employs TRBV6-6 and TRBJ1-4; the D is unclear. Trimming removed 2 bases at V and 7 bases at J, with 11 bases between. Germline assignment: CDR1 MNHNY and CDR2 SVGAGI (reference sequence). CDR3 size: 14 residues. In nucleotides, the CDR3 is TGTGCCAGCAGTTACAGGGTAGGCAGTGAAAAACTGTTTTTT. It is translated as CASSYRVGSEKLFF.